A selection of T cell receptor beta chains follows, all from one sample in a study of CD8+ T cells in alopecia areata. Libraries were prepared by immunoSEQ multiplex PCR; TCRdb keeps only in-frame clonotypes and omits some of them. This sample yields 90,000 to 150,000 clones, of which 35% to 40% are seen a single time; 3.1% belongs to the top ten. Material: CD4+ T cells sorted from blood. These receptors were obtained from a human donor with alopecia areata. Each CDR3 is given with its conserved first and last residue. A D gene is named only where the DNA matches it firmly. Clone size appears in some rows only: once, few, many, or a class for an expanded clone.

V	J	size	D	DNA	CDR3
TRBV5-1	TRBJ2-7	-	TRBD1	TGCGCCAGCAGCCCGGGACAGGGAAGGAGCGACGAGCAGTACTTC	CASSPGQGRSDEQYF
TRBV25-1	TRBJ2-1	-	-	TGTGCCAGCAGTGAATTGCCACATTCAACCTACAATGAGCAGTTCTTC	CASSELPHSTYNEQFF
TRBV29-1	TRBJ1-2	few	TRBD1	TGCAGCGTGGTATCCGGGACAGGGCGCGGCTACACCTTC	CSVVSGTGRGYTF
TRBV2	TRBJ2-5	-	-	TGTGCCAGCAAGGAGACAGATCTAGAGACCCAGTACTTC	CASKETDLETQYF
TRBV6-5	TRBJ1-1	few	-	TGTGCCAGCACCTCAGGCCGGGGGAGGGCTTTCTTT	CASTSGRGRAFF
TRBV30	TRBJ2-7	-	-	TGTGCCTGGAGTGTACCCCCCAGCTACGAGCAGTACTTC	CAWSVPPSYEQYF
TRBV18	TRBJ2-2	few	-	TGTGCCAGCTCACCAGAGGAAACCGGGGAGCTGTTTTTT	CASSPEETGELFF
TRBV7-2	TRBJ2-5	-	-	TGTGCCAGCAGCTCCATCGCAGGTGCAGGGGAGACCCAGTACTTC	CASSSIAGAGETQYF
TRBV5-1	TRBJ2-3	few	-	TGCGCCAGCAGCTTGCGGGGGATTAGAGATACGCAGTATTTT	CASSLRGIRDTQYF
TRBV29-1	TRBJ2-7	few	TRBD1	TGCAGCGCCAAATGGGGACAGGGGGATTACGAGCAGTACTTC	CSAKWGQGDYEQYF
TRBV29-1	TRBJ1-1	few	-	TGCAGCGCCGAAGGCACAGAGAACACTGAAGCTTTCTTT	CSAEGTENTEAFF
TRBV7-9	TRBJ1-1	few	-	TGTGCCAGCAGCGGGATCTCGGGATTCACTGAAGCTTTCTTT	CASSGISGFTEAFF
TRBV7-9	TRBJ1-2	few	TRBD1	TGTGCCAGCAGCTTACTGGGACAGGGGGCGCAAGGCTACACCTTC	CASSLLGQGAQGYTF
TRBV28	TRBJ2-6	few	TRBD1	TGTGCCAGCAGTTTCCCCCGCGGGACAGGGATCCCCTCTGGGGCCAACGTCCTGACTTTC	CASSFPRGTGIPSGANVLTF